This entry concerns a single T cell receptor (beta chain). This sample is drawn from a study of blood T cell repertoires in COVID-19. Study summary: Sites across the United States, Italy and Spain contributed samples from acute and convalescent COVID-19.

The data were produced by immunoSEQ multiplex PCR, yet TCRdb's version contains in-frame clones alone and is incomplete. Of roughly 130,000 clones listed, around 80% are singletons. This CDR3 is 14 amino acids long. Trimming cost V 2 bases and J 5 bases, with 7 bases left between them. Germline V CDR1 and CDR2: SGHTA, FQGTGA. This sequence joins TRBV7-3 and TRBJ2-6; no firm D call. This clonotype was sampled from a man older than 75 with acute or convalescent COVID-19. Sample: peripheral blood. The CDR3 DNA is TGTGCCAGCAGCTTATTCGGTCGGGCCAACGTCCTGACTTTC. This gives the protein CASSLFGRANVLTF.